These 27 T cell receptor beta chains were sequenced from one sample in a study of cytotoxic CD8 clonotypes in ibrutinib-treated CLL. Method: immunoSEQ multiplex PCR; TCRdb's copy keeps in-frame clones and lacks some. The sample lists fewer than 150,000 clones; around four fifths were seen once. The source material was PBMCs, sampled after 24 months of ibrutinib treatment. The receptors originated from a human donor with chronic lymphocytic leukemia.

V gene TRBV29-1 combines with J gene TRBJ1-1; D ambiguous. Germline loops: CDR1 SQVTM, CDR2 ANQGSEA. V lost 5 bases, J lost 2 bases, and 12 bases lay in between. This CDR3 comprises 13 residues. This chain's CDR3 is CSVRRTFNTEAFF. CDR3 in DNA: TGCAGCGTTAGAAGAACCTTTAACACTGAAGCTTTCTTT.

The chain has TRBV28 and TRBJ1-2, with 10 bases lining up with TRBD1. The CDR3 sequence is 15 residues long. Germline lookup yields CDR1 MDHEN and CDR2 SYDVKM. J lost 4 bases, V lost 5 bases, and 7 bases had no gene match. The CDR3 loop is CASSATGGAPYGYTF. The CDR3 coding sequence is TGTGCCAGCAGTGCGACAGGGGGCGCCCCCTATGGCTACACCTTC.

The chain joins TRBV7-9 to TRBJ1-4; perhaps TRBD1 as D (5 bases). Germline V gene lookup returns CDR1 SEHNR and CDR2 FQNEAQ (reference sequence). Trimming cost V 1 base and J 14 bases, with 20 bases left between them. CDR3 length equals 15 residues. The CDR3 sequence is CASSLVKGRLDDLFF. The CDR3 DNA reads TGTGCCAGCAGCTTAGTTAAGGGACGACTGGATGACCTGTTTTTT.

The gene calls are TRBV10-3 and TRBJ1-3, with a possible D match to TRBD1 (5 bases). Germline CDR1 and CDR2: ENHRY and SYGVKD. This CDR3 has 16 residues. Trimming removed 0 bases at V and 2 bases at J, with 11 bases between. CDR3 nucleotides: TGTGCCATCAGTGAGTCGATTGTGGGGGCTGGAAACACCATATATTTT. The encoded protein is CAISESIVGAGNTIYF.

CDR3 loop: CASSLSGGRSYEQYF. The CDR3 coding sequence is TGTGCCAGCAGTTTATCCGGGGGCCGCTCCTACGAGCAGTACTTC. The V call is TRBV28, the J call TRBJ2-7; either TRBD1 or TRBD2 may supply D (6 bases each). The V and J ends lost 1 base and 0 bases respectively, with 10 bases between them. The CDR3 is made up of 15 amino acids. Germline V gene data show CDR1 as MDHEN and CDR2 as SYDVKM.

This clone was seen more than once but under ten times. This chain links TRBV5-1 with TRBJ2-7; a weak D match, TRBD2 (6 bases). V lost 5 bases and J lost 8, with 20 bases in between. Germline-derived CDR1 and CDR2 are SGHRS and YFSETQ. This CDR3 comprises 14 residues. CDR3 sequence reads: CASRAPLRDSKQYF. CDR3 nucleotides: TGCGCCAGCAGAGCACCACTCCGGGACTCGAAGCAGTACTTC.

The CDR3 coding sequence is TGCGCCAGCAGCTTGACCGGGACAGGGGGGTCGAACACTGAAGCTTTCTTT. This gives the protein CASSLTGTGGSNTEAFF. The chain joins TRBV5-1 to TRBJ1-1, with TRBD1 matching 11 bases. The CDR3 length is 17 residues. J lost 1 base, V lost 1 base, and 6 bases had no gene match. CDR1 and CDR2 from the germline V gene are SGHRS and YFSETQ.

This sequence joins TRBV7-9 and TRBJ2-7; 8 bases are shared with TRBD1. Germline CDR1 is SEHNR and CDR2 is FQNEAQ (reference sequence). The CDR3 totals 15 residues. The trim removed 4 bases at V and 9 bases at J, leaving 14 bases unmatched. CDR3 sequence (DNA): TGTGCCAGCAGCTCCAATCTCGGACAGGGTTTCGGGCAGTACTTC. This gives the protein CASSSNLGQGFGQYF.

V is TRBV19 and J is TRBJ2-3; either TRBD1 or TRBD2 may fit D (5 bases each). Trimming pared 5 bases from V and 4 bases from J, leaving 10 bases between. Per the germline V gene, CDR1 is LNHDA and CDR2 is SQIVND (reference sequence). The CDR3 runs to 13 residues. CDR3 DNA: TGTGCCAGTAGTTTCCGAGGGGCAGATACGCAGTATTTT. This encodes CASSFRGADTQYF.

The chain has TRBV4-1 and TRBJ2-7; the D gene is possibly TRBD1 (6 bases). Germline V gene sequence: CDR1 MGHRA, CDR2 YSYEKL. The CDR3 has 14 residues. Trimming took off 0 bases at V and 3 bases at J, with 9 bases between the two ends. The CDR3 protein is CASSQDRGGYEQYF. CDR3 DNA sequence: TGCGCCAGCAGCCAAGACAGGGGCGGCTACGAGCAGTACTTC.

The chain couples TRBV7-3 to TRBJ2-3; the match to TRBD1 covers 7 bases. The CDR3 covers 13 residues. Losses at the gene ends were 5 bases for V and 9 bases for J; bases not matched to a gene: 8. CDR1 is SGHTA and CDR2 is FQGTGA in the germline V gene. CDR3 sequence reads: CASSPQRQGTQYF. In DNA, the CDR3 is TGTGCCAGCAGCCCACAGAGACAGGGAACGCAGTATTTT.

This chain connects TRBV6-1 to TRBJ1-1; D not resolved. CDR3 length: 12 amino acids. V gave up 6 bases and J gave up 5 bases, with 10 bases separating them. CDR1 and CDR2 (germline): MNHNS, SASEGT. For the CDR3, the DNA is TGTGCCAGCAGCCACCCCCTAACTGAAGCTTTCTTT. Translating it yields CASSHPLTEAFF.

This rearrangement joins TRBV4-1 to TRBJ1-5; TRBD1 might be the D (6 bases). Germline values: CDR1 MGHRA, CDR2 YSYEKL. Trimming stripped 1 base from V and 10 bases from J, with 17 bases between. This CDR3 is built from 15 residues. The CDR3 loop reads CASSQGQANDRPQHF. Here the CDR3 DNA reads TGCGCCAGCAGCCAAGGACAGGCCAACGATCGACCCCAGCATTTT.

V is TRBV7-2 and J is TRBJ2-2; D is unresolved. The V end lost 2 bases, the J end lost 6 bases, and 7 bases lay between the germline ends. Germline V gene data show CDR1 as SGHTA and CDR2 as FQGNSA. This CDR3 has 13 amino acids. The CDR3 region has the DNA TGTGCCAGCAGCTTAAAGTGGCCCGGGGAGCTGTTTTTT. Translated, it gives CASSLKWPGELFF. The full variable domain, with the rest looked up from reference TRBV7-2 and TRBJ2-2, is GAGVSQSPSNKVTEKGKDVELRCDPISGHTALYWYRQSLGQGLEFLIYFQGNSAPDKSGLPSDRFSAERTGGSVSTLTIQRTQQEDSAVYLCASSLKWPGELFFGEGSRLTVL.

CDR3 DNA: TGCGCCAGCAGTGAGGTCAGGGGAAATTCACCCCTCCACTTT. It is translated as CASSEVRGNSPLHF. The V call is TRBV10-2, the J call TRBJ1-6; tentatively, D is TRBD1 (6 bases). In germline, CDR1 is WSHSY, CDR2 SAAADI. This CDR3 has 14 amino acids. V dropped 2 bases and J dropped 7 bases, with 9 bases sitting between them.

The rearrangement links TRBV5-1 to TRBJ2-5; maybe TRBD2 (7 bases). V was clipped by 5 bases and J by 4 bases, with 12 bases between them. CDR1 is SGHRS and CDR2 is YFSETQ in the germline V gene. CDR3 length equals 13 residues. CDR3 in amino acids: CASRRGQGETQYF. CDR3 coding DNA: TGCGCCAGCAGGCGGGGGCAGGGAGAGACCCAGTACTTC.

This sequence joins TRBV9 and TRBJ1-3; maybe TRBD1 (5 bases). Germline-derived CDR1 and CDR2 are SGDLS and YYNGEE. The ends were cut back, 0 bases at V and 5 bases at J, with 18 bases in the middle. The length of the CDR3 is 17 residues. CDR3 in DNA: TGTGCCAGCAGCGTAGGAGGGTTTGGGGGATCTAGAAACACCATATATTTT. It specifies CASSVGGFGGSRNTIYF.

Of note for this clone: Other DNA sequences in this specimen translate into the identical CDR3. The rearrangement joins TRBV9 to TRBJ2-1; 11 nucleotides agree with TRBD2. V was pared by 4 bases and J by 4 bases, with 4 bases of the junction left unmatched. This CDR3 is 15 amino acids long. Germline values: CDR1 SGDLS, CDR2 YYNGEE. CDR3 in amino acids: CASSPRLAGYNEQFF. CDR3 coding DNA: TGTGCCAGCAGCCCCCGACTAGCGGGGTACAATGAGCAGTTCTTC.

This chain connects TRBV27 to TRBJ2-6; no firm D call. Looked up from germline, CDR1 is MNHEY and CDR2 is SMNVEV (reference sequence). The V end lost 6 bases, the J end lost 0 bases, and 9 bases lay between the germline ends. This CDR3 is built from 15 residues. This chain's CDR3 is CASRRADSGANVLTF. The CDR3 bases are TGTGCCAGCAGAAGAGCTGACTCTGGGGCCAACGTCCTGACTTTC.

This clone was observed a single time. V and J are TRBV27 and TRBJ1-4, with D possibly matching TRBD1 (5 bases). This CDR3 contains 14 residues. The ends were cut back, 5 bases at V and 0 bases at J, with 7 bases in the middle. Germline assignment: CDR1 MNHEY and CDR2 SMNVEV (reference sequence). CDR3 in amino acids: CASSMTATNEKLFF. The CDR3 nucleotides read TGTGCCAGCAGTATGACAGCAACTAATGAAAAACTGTTTTTT.

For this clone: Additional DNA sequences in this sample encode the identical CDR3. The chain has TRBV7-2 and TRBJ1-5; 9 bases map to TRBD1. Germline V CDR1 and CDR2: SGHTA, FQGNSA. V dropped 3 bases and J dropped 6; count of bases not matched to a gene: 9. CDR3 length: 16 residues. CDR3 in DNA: TGTGCCAGCAGCTTGAGGACAGGGGCAGCCGGTCAGCCCCAGCATTTT. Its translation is CASSLRTGAAGQPQHF. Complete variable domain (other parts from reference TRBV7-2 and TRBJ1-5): GAGVSQSPSNKVTEKGKDVELRCDPISGHTALYWYRQSLGQGLEFLIYFQGNSAPDKSGLPSDRFSAERTGGSVSTLTIQRTQQEDSAVYLCASSLRTGAAGQPQHFGDGTRLSIL.

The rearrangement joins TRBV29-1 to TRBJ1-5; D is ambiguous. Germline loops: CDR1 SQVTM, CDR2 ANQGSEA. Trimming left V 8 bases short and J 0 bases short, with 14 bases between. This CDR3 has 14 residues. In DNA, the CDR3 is TGCAGCCCGGATCCCCGATATAGCAATCAGCCCCAGCATTTT. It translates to CSPDPRYSNQPQHF.

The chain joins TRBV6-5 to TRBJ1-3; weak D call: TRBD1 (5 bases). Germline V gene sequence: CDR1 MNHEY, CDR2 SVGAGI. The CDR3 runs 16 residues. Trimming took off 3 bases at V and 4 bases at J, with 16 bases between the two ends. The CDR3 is CASSYFRGAGGNTIYF. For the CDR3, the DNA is TGTGCCAGCAGTTATTTTAGGGGCGCGGGAGGAAACACCATATATTTT.

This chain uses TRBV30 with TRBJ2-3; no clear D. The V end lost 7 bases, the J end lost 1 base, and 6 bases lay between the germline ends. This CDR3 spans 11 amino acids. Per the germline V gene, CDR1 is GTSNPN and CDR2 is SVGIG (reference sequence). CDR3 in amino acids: CAFWGTDTQYF. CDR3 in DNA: TGTGCCTTCTGGGGCACAGATACGCAGTATTTT.

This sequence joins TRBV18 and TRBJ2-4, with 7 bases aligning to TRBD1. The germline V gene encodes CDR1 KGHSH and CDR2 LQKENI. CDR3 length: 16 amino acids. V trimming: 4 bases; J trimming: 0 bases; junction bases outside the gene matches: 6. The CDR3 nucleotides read TGTGCCAGCTCACTCCGGGACAGAATAGCCAAAAACATTCAGTACTTC. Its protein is CASSLRDRIAKNIQYF.

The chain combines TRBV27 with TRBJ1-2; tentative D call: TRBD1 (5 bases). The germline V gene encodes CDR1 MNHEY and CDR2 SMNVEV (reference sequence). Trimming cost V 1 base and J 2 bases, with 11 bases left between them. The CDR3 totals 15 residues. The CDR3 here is CASSLLAGRNYGYTF. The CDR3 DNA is TGTGCCAGCAGTTTATTGGCAGGGAGAAACTATGGCTACACCTTC.

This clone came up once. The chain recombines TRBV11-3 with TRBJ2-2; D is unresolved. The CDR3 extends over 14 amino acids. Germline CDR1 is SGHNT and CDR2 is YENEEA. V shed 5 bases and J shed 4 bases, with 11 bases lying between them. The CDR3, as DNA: TGTGCCAGCAGCCCCCTACAGAGCACCGGGGAGCTGTTTTTT. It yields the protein CASSPLQSTGELFF.